A selection of T cell receptor beta chains follows, all from one sample in a study of blood T cell repertoires in COVID-19. This table comes from immunoSEQ multiplex PCR, and its TCRdb copy is limited to in-frame clones, with some not included. This repertoire shows around 130,000 clones, 70% to 90% found once; its top ten account for 3% to 5%. The sequencing input was peripheral blood. The source of these receptors is a man aged 55-75 years with acute or convalescent COVID-19. Both conserved end residues are part of each CDR3. Fields, in order: CDR3 protein, V gene, CDR3 length, J gene.

CAWSWTSGSYEQYF,TRBV30,14,TRBJ2-7
CASSQQRGRGELFF,TRBV4-3,14,TRBJ2-2
CASSEAGQGRDGYTF,TRBV6-1,15,TRBJ1-2
CATRTGGYYNEQFF,TRBV19,14,TRBJ2-1
CASSHPPQTDGYTF,TRBV3-1/TRBV3-2,14,TRBJ1-2
CASSVAGGSNEQFF,TRBV9,14,TRBJ2-1
CASTTESNYGYTF,TRBV7-8,13,TRBJ1-2
CASRSAGTGLYEQYF,TRBV13,15,TRBJ2-7
CASSPGGTADTQYF,TRBV6-5,14,TRBJ2-3
CSVEGTGDDEKLFF,TRBV29-1,14,TRBJ1-4
CASSQGTGTSGRNTGELFF,TRBV4-2,19,TRBJ2-2